Presented here are 10 T cell receptor beta chains from one specimen sequenced in a study of cytotoxic CD8 clonotypes in ibrutinib-treated CLL. The table came from immunoSEQ multiplex PCR; TCRdb's copy has only in-frame clones and leaves some out. In the table there are some 200,000 clones, over 55% of which are singletons. Sequencing used PBMCs, obtained after 24 months of ibrutinib treatment. The receptors were gathered from a human donor with chronic lymphocytic leukemia.

The chain carries TRBV11-2 and TRBJ2-3; 8 nucleotides agree with TRBD1. Germline CDR1 reads SGHAT; CDR2 reads FQNNGV. CDR3 length: 16 residues. V lost 3 bases to trimming and J lost 4 bases; unmatched junction nucleotides: 9. The CDR3 spells CASSFTGGRLADTQYF. The DNA of the CDR3 is TGTGCCAGCAGCTTTACAGGGGGGAGGCTTGCAGATACGCAGTATTTT. The variable domain in full, completed from reference TRBV11-2 and TRBJ2-3, reads EAGVAQSPRYKIIEKRQSVAFWCNPISGHATLYWYQQILGQGPKLLIQFQNNGVVDDSQLPKDRFSAERLKGVDSTLKIQPAKLEDSAVYLCASSFTGGRLADTQYFGPGTRLTVL.

The rearrangement uses TRBV2 and TRBJ1-2; D gene unclear. There are 14 residues in the CDR3. With 7 bases removed from V and 0 bases from J, the gap between germline ends came to 12 bases. Germline V lookup: CDR1 SNHLY, CDR2 FYNNEI. The CDR3 DNA follows: TGTGCCAGCAACGAACACACGGCTAACTATGGCTACACCTTC. Its protein is CASNEHTANYGYTF.

The V call is TRBV7-9, the J call TRBJ2-7; the D gene could be TRBD1 or TRBD2 (6 bases each). The CDR3 has 13 residues. Trimming took off 5 bases at V and 4 bases at J, with 12 bases between the two ends. Germline CDR1 and CDR2: SEHNR and FQNEAQ (reference sequence). The CDR3 reads CASSPRGAYEQYF. The CDR3 DNA reads TGTGCCAGCAGCCCGAGGGGGGCATACGAGCAGTACTTC.

The rearrangement uses TRBV19 and TRBJ2-7, with a tentative D call TRBD1 (6 bases). Per the germline V gene, CDR1 is LNHDA and CDR2 is SQIVND (reference sequence). Trimming removed 5 bases from V and 3 bases from J, with 11 bases in between. The CDR3 is made up of 13 amino acids. Here the CDR3 DNA reads TGTGCCAGTAGTCTGGGGACAAACTACGAGCAGTACTTC. Its protein product is CASSLGTNYEQYF.

This sequence joins TRBV7-5 and TRBJ2-7; no check of the table's D call, TRBD1, against the DNA was made. TRBV7-5 is annotated as a pseudogene. The CDR3 covers 16 residues. The CDR3 DNA follows: TGTGTCAGAAGCCTAGCTCCCCCACTAACAGGGAACGAGCAGTACTTC. This translates into CVRSLAPPLTGNEQYF.

The genes are TRBV7-8 and TRBJ2-3, with no clear D. Per germline, CDR1 SGHVS and CDR2 FQNEAQ. V shed 1 base and J shed 0 bases, with 8 bases lying between them. The CDR3 loop spans 15 amino acids. The CDR3 loop is CASSLGVGSTDTQYF. The CDR3 DNA reads TGTGCCAGCAGCTTAGGGGTGGGAAGCACAGATACGCAGTATTTT.

The chain has TRBV7-3 and TRBJ1-1; perhaps TRBD1 as D (6 bases). Germline-derived CDR1 and CDR2 are SGHTA and FQGTGA. This CDR3 contains 13 residues. V was trimmed by 8 bases and J by 1 base, leaving 11 bases between them. CDR3 loop: CASRSDRNTEAFF. In DNA, the CDR3 is TGTGCCAGCCGCTCGGACAGGAACACTGAAGCTTTCTTT.

The rearrangement joins TRBV11-2 to TRBJ2-7, with D perhaps matching TRBD1 (6 bases). The CDR3 is 15 residues long. Trimming removed 0 bases from V and 0 bases from J, with 9 bases in between. Germline CDR1 and CDR2: SGHAT and FQNNGV. CDR3 amino acids: CASSLDRGNSYEQYF. The CDR3 DNA reads as TGTGCCAGCAGCTTAGACAGGGGAAACTCCTACGAGCAGTACTTC.

The rearrangement links TRBV4-3 to TRBJ2-3; 11 bases are a match to TRBD2. V gave up 3 bases and J gave up 3 bases; unmatched junction bases: 2. CDR1 and CDR2 (germline): LGHNA, YSLEER. CDR3 length: 15 amino acids. This CDR3 reads CASSHSGRDTDTQYF. CDR3 in DNA: TGCGCCAGCAGCCATAGCGGGAGGGATACAGATACGCAGTATTTT.

The chain carries TRBV28 and TRBJ2-5, with a weak D call TRBD1 (5 bases). The CDR3 spans 14 residues. V was trimmed by 8 bases and J by 1 base, leaving 14 bases between them. Germline V CDR1 and CDR2: MDHEN, SYDVKM. In nucleotides, the CDR3 is TGTGCCAGCGACGGGCTGGGGCTCCAAGAGACCCAGTACTTC. This gives the protein CASDGLGLQETQYF.